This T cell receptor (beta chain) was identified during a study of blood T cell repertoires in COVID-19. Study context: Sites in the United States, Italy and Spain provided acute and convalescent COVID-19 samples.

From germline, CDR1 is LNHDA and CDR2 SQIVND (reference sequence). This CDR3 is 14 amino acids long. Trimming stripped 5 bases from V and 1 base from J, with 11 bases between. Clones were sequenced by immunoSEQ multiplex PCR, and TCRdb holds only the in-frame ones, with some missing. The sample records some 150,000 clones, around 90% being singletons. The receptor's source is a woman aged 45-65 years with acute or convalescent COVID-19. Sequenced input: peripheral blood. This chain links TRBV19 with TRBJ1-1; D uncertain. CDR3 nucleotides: TGTGCCAGTAGTTCCTACCAGGCGAACACTGAAGCTTTCTTT. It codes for CASSSYQANTEAFF.